The T cell receptor (beta chain) described here comes from a study of Tregs in tolerant kidney transplant recipients. Regarding this clone: The antigen is undetermined.

Deletions cut 1 base from V and 6 bases from J, with 9 bases between. Germline V lookup: CDR1 LGHNA, CDR2 YSLEER. CDR3 length equals 14 residues. Regarding the study as a whole: The small number of patients limits these findings pending further validation. Expanding Tregs on activated donor B cells appeared to best identify donor-specific TCRbeta clones. Changing PCR primers prevented nucleotide comparison between some patients' samples.

Profiling relied on immunoSEQ multiplex PCR, and the TCRdb table lists in-frame clones only, not all of them. This repertoire shows tens of thousands of clones, 90% to 95% found once; its top ten account for 1.6%. The nonmyeloablative bone marrow transplants came from related graft donors, with transient mixed chimerism. The rearrangement links TRBV4-3 to TRBJ2-2; D is unclear. The sequences come from CD4+ T cells from blood (PBMCs), collected 12 months after the transplant. This TCR derives from a human patient who received a combined kidney and bone marrow transplant. Some T cells may arise from the graft donor. This CDR3 is CASSQGGFAGELFF. The CDR3 region has the DNA TGCGCCAGCAGCCAAGGCGGTTTCGCCGGGGAGCTGTTTTTT.